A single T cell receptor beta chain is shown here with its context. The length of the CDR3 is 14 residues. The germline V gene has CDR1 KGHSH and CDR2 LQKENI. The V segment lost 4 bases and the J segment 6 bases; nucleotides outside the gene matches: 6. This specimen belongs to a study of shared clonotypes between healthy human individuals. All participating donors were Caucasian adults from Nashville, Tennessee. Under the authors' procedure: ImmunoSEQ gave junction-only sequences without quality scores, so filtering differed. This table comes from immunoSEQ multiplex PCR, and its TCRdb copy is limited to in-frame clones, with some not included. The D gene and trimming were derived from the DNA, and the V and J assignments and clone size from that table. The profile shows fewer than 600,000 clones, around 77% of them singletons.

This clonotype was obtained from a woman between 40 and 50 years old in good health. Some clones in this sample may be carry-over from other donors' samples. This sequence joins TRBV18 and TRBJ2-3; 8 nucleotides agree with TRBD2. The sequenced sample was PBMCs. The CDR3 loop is CASSRGLGGDTQYF. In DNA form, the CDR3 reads TGTGCCAGCTCACGGGGACTAGGAGGGGATACGCAGTATTTT.